This T cell receptor beta chain was sequenced for a study of T cells after yellow fever vaccination. The wider study: Researchers used SMART-Seq v4 Ultra Low Input to prepare fractions that had low cell numbers.

In its sample, this clonotype was seen a few times. Using its own MiXCR run on the 5' RACE reads, TCRdb lists one record per CDR3 protein. The sample gives approximately 150,000 distinct CDR3 sequences, approximately 9.7% of which show up once; about 40% is in the top ten. Germline loops: CDR1 PRHDT, CDR2 FYEKMQ (reference sequence). This CDR3 has 15 amino acids. V trimming: 5 bases; J trimming: 4 bases; junction bases outside the gene matches: 3. V usage is TRBV13 and J usage is TRBJ2-5, with 14 bases that match TRBD2. The source material was CD8+ T cells sorted from PBMCs, sampled 45 days after the yellow fever booster vaccination. This receptor was taken from a man aged 18 to 30 who received the YFV17D yellow fever vaccine. CDR3 DNA sequence: TGTGCCAGCAGCCCGGGACTAGCGGGGGTAGAGACCCAGTACTTC. Protein sequence: CASSPGLAGVETQYF.